The clone carrying this TCR beta chain was seen ten or more times. TCRdb reanalyzed the PCR reads with MiXCR. This table has about 39,000 clones, about 19% appearing once. The sample belongs to a study of metastatic and nonmetastatic thyroid tumors. Germline lookup yields CDR1 MNHNS and CDR2 SASEGT. Trimming took off 2 bases at V and 1 base at J, with 11 bases between the two ends. The CDR3 is made up of 15 amino acids. Prior to thyroid surgery, none of the patients had received any treatment. The sample comprised tumor tissue. The rearrangement joins TRBV6-1 to TRBJ1-1; D may be TRBD1 (5 bases). This TCR derives from a female donor with papillary thyroid cancer or a benign thyroid nodule (not recorded which). Some clones in this sample may be carry-over from other donors' samples. CDR3 DNA sequence: TGTGCCAGCAGTGAATTGCGGGGGAAGAACACTGAAGCTTTCTTT. It specifies CASSELRGKNTEAFF.